A single sample is the source of the 10 T cell receptor beta chains below, sequenced in a study of T cells and copy number aberrations in small-cell lung cancer. The assay was immunoSEQ multiplex PCR, and TCRdb's table has in-frame clones only and misses some. This sample has 7,500 or so clones, with around 82% found just once. Sequenced: normal tissue next to the tumor. All receptors derive from a woman between 45 and 65 years old with small cell lung cancer.

V and J are TRBV5-1 and TRBJ1-2, with no clear D. Germline CDR1 and CDR2: SGHRS and YFSETQ. With 5 bases removed from V and 0 bases from J, the gap between germline ends came to 8 bases. The CDR3 sequence is 13 residues long. The CDR3 sequence is CASRADSNYGYTF. The CDR3 DNA is TGCGCCAGCAGGGCGGATTCTAACTATGGCTACACCTTC.

The CDR3 region is CASSLPGGVNYGYTF. CDR3 DNA: TGTGCCAGCAGCCTCCCCGGAGGGGTGAACTATGGCTACACCTTC. V usage is TRBV7-4 and J usage is TRBJ1-2; tentatively, D is TRBD1 (5 bases). The CDR3 sequence is 15 residues long. Germline-derived CDR1 and CDR2 are SGHVT and SQSDAQ. Trimming removed 5 bases at V and 2 bases at J, with 15 bases between.

Turning to this clone: The junction departs from the called germline gene at one end, perhaps through a read error. J is TRBJ1-1 and V is TRBV11-2, with 8 bases fitting TRBD1. Germline lookup yields CDR1 SGHAT and CDR2 FQNNGV. The CDR3 has 14 residues. The CDR3 spells CASSPTLGQATPGF. CDR3 DNA: TGTGCCAGCAGCCCAACACTGGGACAGGCGACCCCGGGGTTT.

The chain employs TRBV5-1 and TRBJ1-2; D remains ambiguous. Germline V CDR1 and CDR2: SGHRS, YFSETQ. V lost 0 bases to trimming and J lost 4 bases, with 7 bases between them. The CDR3 extends over 13 amino acids. CDR3 coding DNA: TGCGCCAGCAGCTTGGAAGACGGCTATGGCTACACCTTC. Translating gives CASSLEDGYGYTF.

CDR3 residues: CAWSRGNTIYF. In DNA form, the CDR3 reads TGTGCCTGGAGTCGAGGAAACACCATATATTTT. The V and J genes are TRBV30 and TRBJ1-3; no firm D call. The CDR3 consists of 11 residues. Trimming stripped 2 bases from V and 4 bases from J, with 3 bases between. Germline values: CDR1 GTSNPN, CDR2 SVGIG (reference sequence).

The CDR3 DNA reads as TGTGCCAGCAGCTTGGACAGTACCACCCGAGGGGAGCTGTTTTTT. It specifies CASSLDSTTRGELFF. V usage is TRBV5-4 and J usage is TRBJ2-2, with D hard to call. The V gene lost 0 bases and the J gene lost 8 bases, with 14 bases spanning the gap. The CDR3 is 15 amino acids. The germline CDR1 and CDR2 sequences are SGHNT and YYREEE (reference sequence).

The gene calls are TRBV19 and TRBJ1-1, with D possibly being TRBD1 (6 bases). This CDR3 region has 13 residues. Germline V gives CDR1 LNHDA, CDR2 SQIVND (reference sequence). V shed 6 bases and J shed 5 bases, with 13 bases lying between them. CDR3 loop: CASRLGGGTEAFF. The CDR3, as DNA: TGTGCCAGTAGACTAGGGGGTGGGACTGAAGCTTTCTTT.

About this clone: One end of the junction varies from germline; a read error may be responsible. This CDR3 is also generated by other DNA sequences in the sample. This chain connects TRBV6-5 to TRBJ2-7, with D unresolved. Germline CDR1 is MNHEY and CDR2 is SVGAGI. The CDR3 totals 15 residues. The CDR3 spells CASSYDPAGVYEQYF. The CDR3 DNA reads as TGTGCCAGCAGTTACGACCCAGCTGGAGTCTACGAGCAGTACTTT.

This clone was seen more than once but under ten times. The V gene is TRBV14, the J gene TRBJ2-3, with D hard to call. The CDR3 contains 15 residues. Deletions cut 0 bases from V and 4 bases from J, with 11 bases between. Germline CDR1 and CDR2: SGHDN and FVKESK. As DNA, the CDR3 is TGTGCCAGCAGCCAAGATGGGATTGGTGCAGATACGCAGTATTTT. Translated, it gives CASSQDGIGADTQYF.

In its sample, this clone was seen a few times. This chain links TRBV27 with TRBJ2-5; D remains ambiguous. In germline, CDR1 is MNHEY, CDR2 SMNVEV (reference sequence). This CDR3 region has 13 residues. Trimming stripped 2 bases from V and 0 bases from J, with 4 bases between. The CDR3: CASSLPNQETQYF. DNA for the CDR3: TGTGCCAGCAGTTTACCGAACCAAGAGACCCAGTACTTC.